This paragraph reports one T cell receptor (beta chain). Its binding antigen is unknown. No qualities accompany the bases; no much larger clone lies one base away. This sample is part of a study of blood T cell repertoires in COVID-19 (dated by TCRdb to 2018 to 2020). A note on the overall study: The collaborator samples originated in the United States, Italy and Spain and spanned the acute and convalescent phases of COVID-19. Where available, HLA class I and class II types were taken from metadata supplied by the sample provider and were not determined by assay-based typing. Samples came from the ongoing ImmuneRACE study (first 160 participants) plus 1,254 subjects from 6 global collaborators. A freely available public database, intended as a resource for researchers studying the immune response to SARS-CoV-2, is where the repertoires were released. The dataset comprised deeply sampled blood TCRbeta repertoires from subjects exposed to, actively infected with, or recovered from COVID-19. The sample metadata nearly always contained a de-identified subject ID, COVID-19 status, age in years and sex. The prospective study material was composed of cDNA or gDNA derived from T cells, B-cell-depleted T cells, or PBMCs. General conclusions and limits of the study: How much clinical and demographic metadata was included differed by source and by participant, and the metadata was provided uncurated.

Per the germline V gene, SQVTM is the CDR1 and ANQGSEA is the CDR2. V is clipped by 7 bases and J by 2 bases, and the sequence between their germline boundaries is 11 bases long. The CDR3 contains 12 residues, cysteine and phenylalanine counted. Here the CDR3 DNA is all that survives: 36 bases in frame from base 1. Whole blood was collected in K2EDTA tubes by collaborating institutions according to the institutions' own protocols. Collaborator samples were shipped for TCRbeta analysis as frozen whole blood, isolated PBMCs, or DNA extracted from either sample type. TCRbeta CDR3 regions were amplified from genomic DNA by means of the immunoSEQ Assay, a bias-controlled multiplex PCR. On the study's bioinformatics: The number of nucleated cells in each sample was estimated by amplification of reference gene primers within the assay. Sequence reads were collapsed and filtered to measure the absolute abundance of every unique TCRbeta CDR3 rearrangement. For each sample, productive Simpson clonality was calculated by taking the square root of Simpson's diversity index across productive rearrangements. Here the immuneACCESS table is served through TCRdb, limited to in-frame sequences with V and J called. Missing clones are a known gap in these copies; in checked studies unresolved V genes cover under half, and the rest lacks a known reason. V and J calls and clone size follow that table, whereas D and trimming were derived from the DNA. The sample table lists 95,000 to 150,000 clones, about four fifths of them with a count of one. Around 3.9% of the sample is held by the ten biggest clonotypes.

The sequence derives from a woman of 80 years or more with acute or convalescent COVID-19. The sequence joins TRBV29-1 to TRBJ1-2; a tentative D match to TRBD1 spans 6 bases. The sample taken for sequencing was peripheral blood. The CDR3 protein sequence reads: CSEFTGNYGYTF. The sequenced DNA is TGCAGCGAATTTACAGGGAACTATGGCTACACCTTC.